A single sample is the source of the 30 T cell receptor beta chains below, sequenced in a study of shared T cell receptors in the human thymus. The repertoire was sequenced with immunoSEQ multiplex PCR; TCRdb's copy has only in-frame clones and lacks some. Counted here are about 730,000 clones, approximately 85% occurring once; the ten biggest clones make up about 0.0098%. These records were also assigned to another study, of human thymus T cells.

The sequenced sample consisted of thymocytes. The receptors come from a girl younger than two with a congenital heart defect.

This clone was counted a few times. CDR3 amino acids: CASSFLPGLEAFF. As DNA, the CDR3 is TGCGCCAGCAGCTTCCTTCCAGGGCTCGAAGCTTTCTTT. The chain joins TRBV5-1 to TRBJ1-1; a possible D gene is TRBD1 (5 bases). V lost 2 bases and J lost 8, with 13 bases in between. The germline gives CDR1 SGHRS, CDR2 YFSETQ. The length of the CDR3 is 13 residues.

This rearrangement joins TRBV2 to TRBJ1-4; 7 nucleotides agree with TRBD1. The ends lost 2 bases at V and 10 bases at J; junction bases unmatched: 7. The CDR3 sequence is 14 residues long. Germline V CDR1 and CDR2: SNHLY, FYNNEI. The CDR3 region has the DNA TGTGCCAGCAGTGAAATGACAGGGTGGGTAAAACTGTTTTTT. Translating gives CASSEMTGWVKLFF.

This chain links TRBV25-1 with TRBJ2-1; D ambiguous. The CDR3 covers 12 residues. Germline V lookup: CDR1 MGHDK, CDR2 SYGVNS. Trimming left V 1 base short and J 9 bases short, with 7 bases between. CDR3 loop: CASSESWLEQFF. DNA for the CDR3: TGTGCCAGCAGTGAATCATGGCTTGAGCAGTTCTTC.

This clone was counted once. The J gene is TRBJ1-2, the V gene TRBV10-2; TRBD1 agrees at 7 bases. The J segment lost 4 bases and the V segment lost 7 bases, leaving 9 bases of the junction unmatched. Germline V CDR1 and CDR2: WSHSY, SAAADI. This CDR3 has 14 residues. CDR3 residues: CASIKAGGSYGYTF. The DNA of the CDR3 is TGCGCCAGCATTAAGGCAGGGGGGAGCTATGGCTACACCTTC.

The V and J genes are TRBV7-6 and TRBJ2-1, with 11 bases fitting TRBD1. The CDR3 contains 16 residues. Looked up from germline, CDR1 is SGHVS and CDR2 is FNYEAQ. Unmatched junction bases numbered 10, after V lost 5 bases and J lost 7 bases. The CDR3, as DNA: TGTGCCAGCAGCCCCCGGGACAGGGGGACTGGGAATGAGCAGTTCTTC. Its protein is CASSPRDRGTGNEQFF.

This chain links TRBV19 with TRBJ1-2; a possible D gene is TRBD1 (5 bases). V was clipped by 1 base and J by 2 bases, with 11 bases between them. Germline CDR1 LNHDA, CDR2 SQIVND (reference sequence). The CDR3 is 15 amino acids. The CDR3 sequence is CASSIGGRTNYGYTF. CDR3 nucleotides: TGTGCCAGTAGTATAGGTGGCAGGACAAACTATGGCTACACCTTC.

This chain connects TRBV4-1 to TRBJ1-6, with 8 bases matching TRBD1. Trimming cost V 4 bases and J 10 bases; bases outside gene matches: 6. Germline V gene data show CDR1 as MGHRA and CDR2 as YSYEKL. The CDR3 covers 14 residues. The CDR3 spells CASSRDRRSSPLHF. CDR3 coding DNA: TGCGCCAGCAGCCGGGACAGGCGGTCCTCACCCCTCCACTTT.

V gene TRBV19 combines with J gene TRBJ2-4; D may be TRBD2 (6 bases). Germline V gene sequence: CDR1 LNHDA, CDR2 SQIVND (reference sequence). This CDR3 has 15 amino acids. V dropped 3 bases and J dropped 3 bases, with 12 bases sitting between them. The CDR3 DNA reads TGTGCCAGTAGTATCGGAGGGGCCGTCAAAAACATTCAGTACTTC. This encodes CASSIGGAVKNIQYF.

The rearrangement joins TRBV4-3 to TRBJ2-3, with D tentatively TRBD2 (6 bases). The V gene's germline CDR1 is LGHNA and CDR2 YSLEER. V lost 1 base to trimming and J lost 4 bases, with 9 bases between them. The CDR3 sequence is 14 residues long. CDR3 DNA: TGCGCCAGCAGCCAAGGACCGGGGGCAGATACGCAGTATTTT. Its protein is CASSQGPGADTQYF.

V and J are TRBV19 and TRBJ1-2; 7 bases line up with TRBD1. Germline-derived CDR1 and CDR2 are LNHDA and SQIVND (reference sequence). The trim removed 2 bases at V and 7 bases at J, leaving 10 bases unmatched. The CDR3 sequence is 15 residues long. Here the CDR3 reads CASSIPLGTVSGYTF. As DNA, the CDR3 is TGTGCCAGTAGTATACCCTTGGGGACAGTGAGTGGCTACACCTTC.

This clone was observed once. The gene calls are TRBV7-9 and TRBJ2-2; perhaps TRBD2 as D (5 bases). The CDR3 is made up of 13 amino acids. Germline CDR1 SEHNR, CDR2 FQNEAQ (reference sequence). V was clipped by 2 bases and J by 7 bases, with 8 bases between them. CDR3: CASSLWAGGELFF. The CDR3 DNA is TGTGCCAGCAGCTTATGGGCGGGCGGGGAGCTGTTTTTT.

This chain links TRBV2 with TRBJ1-2, with D uncertain. V was clipped by 2 bases and J by 3 bases, with 13 bases between them. CDR1 and CDR2 (germline): SNHLY, FYNNEI. CDR3 length equals 15 residues. CDR3 residues: CASSEIRERDYGYTF. The CDR3 nucleotides read TGTGCCAGCAGTGAAATTCGGGAGAGAGACTATGGCTACACCTTC.

V gene TRBV6-1 combines with J gene TRBJ1-1; tentative D call: TRBD1 (5 bases). This CDR3 is 18 amino acids long. Trimming took 0 bases from V and 1 from J, leaving 18 bases between them. CDR1 is MNHNS, CDR2 SASEGT, per germline. This CDR3 is CASSEANDRPQPNTEAFF. CDR3 bases: TGTGCCAGCAGTGAAGCAAACGACAGACCACAGCCGAACACTGAAGCTTTCTTT.

CDR3 DNA sequence: TGTGCCAGCTCACCGGACATTGGGTATGGCTACACCTTC. Translation gives CASSPDIGYGYTF. The chain combines TRBV18 with TRBJ1-2; possible D gene TRBD1, 5 bases. Germline V gene data show CDR1 as KGHSH and CDR2 as LQKENI. V lost 3 bases to trimming and J lost 5 bases, with 10 bases between them. The CDR3 is 13 residues long.

The chain recombines TRBV25-1 with TRBJ1-2, with no clear D. Per the germline V gene, CDR1 is MGHDK and CDR2 is SYGVNS. The CDR3 is made up of 11 amino acids. V was trimmed by 3 bases and J by 7 bases, leaving 6 bases between them. Here the CDR3 reads CASSEGGGYTF. CDR3 DNA: TGTGCCAGCAGTGAGGGAGGTGGCTACACCTTC.

V and J are TRBV5-1 and TRBJ2-7; no reliable D call. The CDR3 is made up of 14 amino acids. V shed 3 bases and J shed 0 bases, with 10 bases lying between them. Germline CDR1 SGHRS, CDR2 YFSETQ. CDR3 protein: CASSSTTSSYEQYF. The CDR3 nucleotides are TGCGCCAGCAGCTCAACTACAAGCTCCTACGAGCAGTACTTC.

This clone came up once. The V and J genes are TRBV7-6 and TRBJ2-1; D may be TRBD1 (7 bases). Germline V gene sequence: CDR1 SGHVS, CDR2 FNYEAQ. V dropped 5 bases and J dropped 4 bases, with 18 bases sitting between them. This CDR3 spans 16 amino acids. CDR3 sequence: CASSARRRGAYNEQFF. The CDR3 nucleotides are TGTGCCAGCAGCGCGCGGCGCAGGGGGGCTTACAATGAGCAGTTCTTC.

This sequence joins TRBV29-1 and TRBJ2-7; 9 bases line up with TRBD1. The germline V gene has CDR1 SQVTM and CDR2 ANQGSEA. The CDR3 loop spans 12 amino acids. The trim removed 6 bases at V and 5 bases at J, leaving 5 bases unmatched. CDR3 in amino acids: CSVGTGPHEQYF. The CDR3 region has the DNA TGCAGCGTGGGGACAGGGCCGCACGAGCAGTACTTC.

This clone was counted a few times. The J gene is TRBJ1-2, the V gene TRBV29-1, with 8 positions matching TRBD1. There are 11 residues in the CDR3. V was clipped by 7 bases and J by 6 bases; unmatched bases: 4. CDR1 is SQVTM, CDR2 ANQGSEA, per germline. The CDR3 loop is CSGGQGHGYTF. Written as DNA, the CDR3 is TGCAGCGGCGGACAGGGTCATGGCTACACCTTC.

The rearrangement joins TRBV7-9 to TRBJ2-2; perhaps TRBD1 as D (5 bases). The CDR3 is made up of 13 amino acids. V was clipped by 5 bases and J by 6 bases, with 10 bases between them. Germline V gene data show CDR1 as SEHNR and CDR2 as FQNEAQ (reference sequence). CDR3 loop: CASSGQGAGELFF. For the CDR3, the DNA is TGTGCCAGCAGCGGCCAGGGCGCCGGGGAGCTGTTTTTT.

Concerning this clone: At one boundary the junction diverges from the germline segment, which might be a read error. This rearrangement joins TRBV11-2 to TRBJ2-7; 8 bases are a match to TRBD1. Germline CDR1 and CDR2: SGHAT and FQNNGV. The CDR3 contains 13 residues. The DNA of the CDR3 is TGTGCCAGCAGCAGGGACAGGCAGATCAAACCCCGGTTC. It specifies CASSRDRQIKPRF.

The chain links TRBV7-3 to TRBJ2-7, with D possibly matching TRBD1 (6 bases). Deletions cut 2 bases from V and 3 bases from J, with 14 bases between. From germline, CDR1 is SGHTA and CDR2 FQGTGA. The length of the CDR3 is 15 residues. The CDR3 nucleotides read TGTGCCAGCAGCTTAGCAGGGGCCTCACACTACGAGCAGTACTTC. Its translation: CASSLAGASHYEQYF.

The chain links TRBV1 to TRBJ1-2; the table's D call TRBD1 went unverified against the DNA. TRBV1 corresponds to a pseudogene. This CDR3 contains 14 residues. DNA for the CDR3: TGCACCACCGGCGCTGGACAGGGTGACTATGGCTACACCTTC. This codes for CTTGAGQGDYGYTF.

The chain is built from TRBV7-9 and TRBJ2-6; possible D gene TRBD1, 6 bases. This CDR3 contains 19 residues. Trimming removed 0 bases at V and 2 bases at J, with 17 bases between. Germline CDR1 SEHNR, CDR2 FQNEAQ (reference sequence). The CDR3 region is CASSLAHELYRAGANVLTF. CDR3 DNA: TGTGCCAGCAGCTTAGCGCATGAACTGTACAGGGCTGGGGCCAACGTCCTGACTTTC.

The chain uses TRBV4-1 and TRBJ2-1; possibly TRBD2 for D (5 bases). Germline CDR1 MGHRA, CDR2 YSYEKL. The CDR3 runs to 13 residues. The V end lost 4 bases, the J end lost 5 bases, and 9 bases lay between the germline ends. Here the CDR3 DNA reads TGCGCCAGCAGCCCTGAACTAGACAATGAGCAGTTCTTC. Its translation: CASSPELDNEQFF.

The chain carries TRBV4-2 and TRBJ2-5; TRBD2 matches at 9 bases. This CDR3 has 19 amino acids. The J segment lost 2 bases and the V segment lost 0 bases, leaving 13 bases of the junction unmatched. Per the germline V gene, CDR1 is LGHNA and CDR2 is YNFKEQ. This CDR3 reads CASSQDCLAGRPEQETQYF. CDR3 DNA: TGTGCCAGCAGCCAAGACTGTCTAGCGGGGCGCCCCGAACAAGAGACCCAGTACTTC.

This chain uses TRBV6-1 with TRBJ1-1; D remains ambiguous. Germline V gives CDR1 MNHNS, CDR2 SASEGT. This CDR3 has 15 residues. The ends were cut back, 1 base at V and 3 bases at J, with 12 bases in the middle. The CDR3 DNA reads as TGTGCCAGCAGTGAAGTGGGCCACGGTCACACTGAAGCTTTCTTT. Amino acids: CASSEVGHGHTEAFF.

The V and J genes are TRBV4-3 and TRBJ1-6; 7 bases line up with TRBD1. CDR3 length equals 14 residues. The germline gives CDR1 LGHNA, CDR2 YSLEER. The junction had 6 bases not matched to a gene; V was cut back by 4 bases and J by 9 bases. The CDR3 loop reads CASSLRQGGSPLHF. CDR3 coding DNA: TGCGCCAGCAGCCTGAGGCAGGGGGGTTCACCCCTCCACTTT.

This chain links TRBV4-2 with TRBJ1-6; 7 bases are shared with TRBD1. This CDR3 contains 20 residues. The V segment lost 4 bases and the J segment 4 bases; nucleotides outside the gene matches: 19. Germline-derived CDR1 and CDR2 are LGHNA and YNFKEQ. CDR3 coding DNA: TGTGCCAGCAGCCTCGTCACCGGGACAGATACCCCCCCATATAATTCACCCCTCCACTTT. Translating gives CASSLVTGTDTPPYNSPLHF.

The V gene is TRBV19, the J gene TRBJ2-6, with 10 bases matching TRBD1. The CDR3 covers 17 residues. J lost 4 bases, V lost 9 bases, and 12 bases had no gene match. Per germline, CDR1 LNHDA and CDR2 SQIVND (reference sequence). This CDR3 is CASTTDRGAGGANVLTF. CDR3 sequence (DNA): TGTGCCAGCACCACGGACAGGGGGGCGGGAGGGGCCAACGTCCTGACTTTC. Complete variable domain (other parts from reference TRBV19 and TRBJ2-6): DGGITQSPKYLFRKEGQNVTLSCEQNLNHDAMYWYRQDPGQGLRLIYYSQIVNDFQKGDIAEGYSVSREKKESFPLTVTSAQKNPTAFYLCASTTDRGAGGANVLTFGAGSRLTVL.